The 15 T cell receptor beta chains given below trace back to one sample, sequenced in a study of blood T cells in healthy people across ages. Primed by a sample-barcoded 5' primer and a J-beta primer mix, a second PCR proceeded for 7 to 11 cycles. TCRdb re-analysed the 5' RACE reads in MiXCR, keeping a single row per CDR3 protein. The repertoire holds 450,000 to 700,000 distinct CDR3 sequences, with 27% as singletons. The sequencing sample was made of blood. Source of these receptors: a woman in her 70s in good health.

The CDR3 sequence is CSVPATSGSQTQYF. The CDR3, as DNA: TGCAGCGTTCCCGCTACTAGCGGGAGTCAGACCCAGTACTTC. This chain uses TRBV29-1 with TRBJ2-5, with 11 bases identical to TRBD2. Germline V lookup: CDR1 SQVTM, CDR2 ANQGSEA. The CDR3 extends over 14 amino acids. J gave up 6 bases and V 5 bases, and 8 bases lay outside the gene matches. The whole variable domain, remainder taken from reference TRBV29-1 and TRBJ2-5, is SAVISQKPSRDICQRGTSLTIQCQVDSQVTMMFWYRQQPGQSLTLIATANQGSEATYESGFVIDKFPISRPNLTFSTLTVSNMSPEDSSIYLCSVPATSGSQTQYFGPGTRLLVL.

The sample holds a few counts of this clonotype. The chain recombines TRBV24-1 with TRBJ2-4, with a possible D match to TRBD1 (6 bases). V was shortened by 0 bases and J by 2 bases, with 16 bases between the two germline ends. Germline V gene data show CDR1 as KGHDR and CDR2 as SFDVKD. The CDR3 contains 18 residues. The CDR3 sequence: CATSDLPPDRISKNIQYF. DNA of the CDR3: TGTGCCACCAGTGATTTGCCGCCCGACAGGATTTCCAAAAACATTCAGTACTTC.

The CDR3 sequence: CASSRVTSGRETQYF. The CDR3 bases are TGTGCCAGTAGTAGGGTGACTAGCGGGAGAGAGACCCAGTACTTC. The V call is TRBV19, the J call TRBJ2-5, with TRBD2 identical over 12 bases. CDR3 length: 15 amino acids. V dropped 4 bases and J dropped 4; count of bases not matched to a gene: 4. Looked up from germline, CDR1 is LNHDA and CDR2 is SQIVND (reference sequence).

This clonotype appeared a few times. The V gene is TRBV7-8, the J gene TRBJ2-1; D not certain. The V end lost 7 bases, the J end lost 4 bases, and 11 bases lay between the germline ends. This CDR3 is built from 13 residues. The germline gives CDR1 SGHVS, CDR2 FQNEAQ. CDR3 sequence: CASTILVYNEQFF. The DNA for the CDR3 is TGTGCCAGCACAATCCTTGTGTACAATGAGCAGTTCTTC.

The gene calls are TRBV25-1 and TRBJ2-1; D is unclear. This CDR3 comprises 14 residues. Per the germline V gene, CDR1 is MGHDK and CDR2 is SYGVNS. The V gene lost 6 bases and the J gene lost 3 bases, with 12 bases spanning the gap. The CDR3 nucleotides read TGTGCCAGCAGGGGGATAATTAACTACAATGAGCAGTTCTTC. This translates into CASRGIINYNEQFF. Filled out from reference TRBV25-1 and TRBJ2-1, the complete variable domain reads EADIYQTPRYLVIGTGKKITLECSQTMGHDKMYWYQQDPGMELHLIHYSYGVNSTEKGDLSSESTVSRIRTEHFPLTLESARPSHTSQYLCASRGIINYNEQFFGPGTRLTVL.

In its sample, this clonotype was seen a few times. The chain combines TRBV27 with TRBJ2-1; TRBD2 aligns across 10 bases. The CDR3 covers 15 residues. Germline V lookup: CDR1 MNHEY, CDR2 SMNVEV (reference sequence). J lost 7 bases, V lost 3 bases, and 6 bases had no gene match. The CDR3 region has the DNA TGTGCCAGCAGTTTTAGCGGGGGGCCCTTTAATGAGCAGTTCTTC. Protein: CASSFSGGPFNEQFF.

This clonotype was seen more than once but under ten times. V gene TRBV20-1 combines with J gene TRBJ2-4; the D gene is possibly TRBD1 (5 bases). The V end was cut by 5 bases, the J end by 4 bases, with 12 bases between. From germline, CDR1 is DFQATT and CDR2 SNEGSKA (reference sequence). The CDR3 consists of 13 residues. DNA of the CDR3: TGCAGTGCTCCGATTTCAGGGAAAAACATTCAGTACTTC. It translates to CSAPISGKNIQYF.

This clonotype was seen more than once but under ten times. CDR3 nucleotide sequence: TGTGCCATCGGCCCGGGAGATGAAAAACTGTTTTTT. Its translation is CAIGPGDEKLFF. V usage is TRBV10-3 and J usage is TRBJ1-4; the D is unclear. The germline V gene encodes CDR1 ENHRY and CDR2 SYGVKD. The CDR3 length is 12 residues. Trimming cost V 8 bases and J 6 bases, with 10 bases left between them.

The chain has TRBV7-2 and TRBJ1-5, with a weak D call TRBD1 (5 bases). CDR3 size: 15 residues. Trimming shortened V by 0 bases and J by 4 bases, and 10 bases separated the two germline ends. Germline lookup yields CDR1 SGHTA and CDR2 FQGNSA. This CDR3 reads CASSLAGTENQPQHF. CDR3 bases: TGTGCCAGCAGCTTAGCGGGGACGGAGAATCAGCCCCAGCATTTT.

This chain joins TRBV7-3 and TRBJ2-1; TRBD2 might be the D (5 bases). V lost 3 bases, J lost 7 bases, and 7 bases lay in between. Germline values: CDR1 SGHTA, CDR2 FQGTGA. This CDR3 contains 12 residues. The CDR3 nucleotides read TGTGCCAGCAGCTTCCCGGGAAATGAGCAGTTCTTC. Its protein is CASSFPGNEQFF.

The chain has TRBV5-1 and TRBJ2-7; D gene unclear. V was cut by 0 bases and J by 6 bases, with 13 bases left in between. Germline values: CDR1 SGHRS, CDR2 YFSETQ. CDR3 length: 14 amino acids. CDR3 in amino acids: CASSLGPTFGEQYF. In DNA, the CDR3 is TGCGCCAGCAGCTTGGGGCCGACCTTCGGCGAGCAGTACTTC.

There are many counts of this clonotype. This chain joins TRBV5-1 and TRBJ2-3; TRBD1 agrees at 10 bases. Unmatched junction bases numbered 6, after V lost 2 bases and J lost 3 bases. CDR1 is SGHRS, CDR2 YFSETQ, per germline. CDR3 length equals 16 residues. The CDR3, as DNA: TGCGCCAGCAGCTTCCGGGACAGGGGATCGACAGATACGCAGTATTTT. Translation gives CASSFRDRGSTDTQYF.

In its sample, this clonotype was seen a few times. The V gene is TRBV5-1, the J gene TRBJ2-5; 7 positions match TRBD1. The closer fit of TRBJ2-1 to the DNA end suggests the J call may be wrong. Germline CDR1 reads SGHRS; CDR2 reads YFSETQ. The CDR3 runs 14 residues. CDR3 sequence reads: CASTLQGPCNEQFF. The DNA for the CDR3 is TGCGCCAGCACCCTACAGGGGCCCTGCAATGAGCAGTTCTTC.

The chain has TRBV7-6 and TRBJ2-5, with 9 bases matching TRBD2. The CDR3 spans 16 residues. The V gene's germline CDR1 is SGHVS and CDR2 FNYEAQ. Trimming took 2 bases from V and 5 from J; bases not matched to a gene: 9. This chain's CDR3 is CASSLNPAGGFETQYF. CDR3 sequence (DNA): TGTGCCAGCAGCTTAAATCCAGCGGGGGGTTTTGAGACCCAGTACTTC. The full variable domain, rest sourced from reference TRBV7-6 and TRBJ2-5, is GAGVSQSPRYKVTKRGQDVALRCDPISGHVSLYWYRQALGQGPEFLTYFNYEAQQDKSGLPNDRFSAERPEGSISTLTIQRTEQRDSAMYRCASSLNPAGGFETQYFGPGTRLLVL.

The CDR3 protein is CASRLVQGFWTEAFF. For the CDR3, the DNA is TGCGCCAGCAGGCTGGTTCAGGGGTTTTGGACTGAAGCTTTCTTT. This chain links TRBV5-1 with TRBJ1-1; D possibly corresponds to TRBD1 (6 bases). From germline, CDR1 is SGHRS and CDR2 YFSETQ. V lost 5 bases and J 5 bases, leaving 19 bases between the germline ends. This CDR3 is built from 15 residues.